These 14 T cell receptor beta chains were sequenced from one sample in a study of T cell responses to AZD1222 COVID-19 vaccine. Assay used: immunoSEQ multiplex PCR; TCRdb lists only in-frame clones, some missing. The data show just under 95,000 clones, roughly 90% seen once. The source material was peripheral blood, sampled on day 0 of AZD1222 vaccination. These receptors all come from an adult in good health.

The chain links TRBV7-3 to TRBJ2-3; maybe TRBD1 (5 bases). Germline-derived CDR1 and CDR2 are SGHTA and FQGTGA. Trimming stripped 1 base from V and 1 base from J, with 12 bases between. This CDR3 has 16 amino acids. Here the CDR3 DNA reads TGTGCCAGCAGCTTAAGCGTAGGGGTCGGCACAGATACGCAGTATTTT. This gives the protein CASSLSVGVGTDTQYF.

This clone was counted once. J is TRBJ1-6 and V is TRBV19; 8 bases are shared with TRBD1. Unmatched junction bases numbered 9, after V lost 4 bases and J lost 7 bases. The length of the CDR3 is 16 residues. CDR1 and CDR2 (germline): LNHDA, SQIVND (reference sequence). CDR3 in DNA: TGTGCCAGTAGTACCTCCGACAGGGGATGGAATTCACCCCTCCACTTT. As protein: CASSTSDRGWNSPLHF.

V is TRBV27 and J is TRBJ2-3; D perhaps matches TRBD2 (6 bases). Trimming left V 2 bases short and J 8 bases short, with 14 bases between. CDR1 and CDR2 (germline): MNHEY, SMNVEV (reference sequence). CDR3 size: 14 residues. DNA for the CDR3: TGTGCCAGCAGTTTAACCCTCCCTAGCGTTACGCAGTATTTT. Protein: CASSLTLPSVTQYF.

The CDR3: CASQTGGPREKLFF. The CDR3 DNA follows: TGTGCCAGTCAAACGGGGGGCCCCCGGGAAAAACTGTTTTTT. This sequence joins TRBV6-5 and TRBJ1-4; the D gene is possibly TRBD1 (6 bases). Germline assignment: CDR1 MNHEY and CDR2 SVGAGI. The CDR3 has 14 amino acids. V gave up 9 bases and J gave up 8 bases, with 19 bases separating them.

V gene TRBV4-3 combines with J gene TRBJ1-1; TRBD1 is a possible D gene (5 bases). V was shortened by 1 base and J by 4 bases, with 13 bases between the two germline ends. The V gene's germline CDR1 is LGHNA and CDR2 YSLEER. This CDR3 region has 15 residues. The CDR3 here is CASSQGWTPITEAFF. The CDR3 DNA follows: TGCGCCAGCAGCCAAGGCTGGACACCGATCACTGAAGCTTTCTTT.

The chain combines TRBV30 with TRBJ1-1; no firm D call. V shed 5 bases and J shed 5 bases, with 27 bases lying between them. The CDR3 totals 17 residues. The germline CDR1 and CDR2 sequences are GTSNPN and SVGIG (reference sequence). The DNA for the CDR3 is TGTGCCTGGGGCCAAGGGCCGTCCGCGCGGGTTGCGACTGAAGCTTTCTTT. Its translation is CAWGQGPSARVATEAFF. Complete variable domain (other parts from reference TRBV30 and TRBJ1-1): SQTIHQWPATLVQPVGSPLSLECTVEGTSNPNLYWYRQAAGRGLQLLFYSVGIGQISSEVPQNLSASRPQDRQFILSSKKLLLSDSGFYLCAWGQGPSARVATEAFFGQGTRLTVV.

In this sample, this clone turned up once. The chain has TRBV6-1 and TRBJ2-3; D might be TRBD2 (5 bases). The CDR3 length is 14 residues. The germline V and J ends were trimmed by 2 bases and 6 bases, with 12 bases remaining between them. Germline V gene data show CDR1 as MNHNS and CDR2 as SASEGT. DNA of the CDR3: TGTGCCAGCAGTGAATATGTGCGGGTGGATACGCAGTATTTT. It specifies CASSEYVRVDTQYF.

The chain is built from TRBV9 and TRBJ2-2, with D unclear. From germline, CDR1 is SGDLS and CDR2 YYNGEE. CDR3 length: 15 residues. Trimming removed 1 base from V and 2 bases from J, with 9 bases in between. This CDR3 reads CASSVLQLNTGELFF. CDR3 bases: TGTGCCAGCAGCGTACTACAGCTAAACACCGGGGAGCTGTTTTTT.

The gene calls are TRBV24-1 and TRBJ2-5; 10 positions agree with TRBD2. The V gene's germline CDR1 is KGHDR and CDR2 SFDVKD. J was trimmed by 7 bases and V by 4 bases; bases with no gene match: 8. The CDR3 length is 15 residues. The CDR3 is CATSDGLAVGGTQYF. The CDR3 DNA sequence: TGTGCCACCAGTGACGGACTAGCGGTAGGAGGGACCCAGTACTTC.

V and J are TRBV4-1 and TRBJ1-1; D is ambiguous. Germline values: CDR1 MGHRA, CDR2 YSYEKL. Between the trimmed V and J ends, which lost 0 bases and 12 bases, there was a span of 20 bases. The CDR3 runs 15 residues. CDR3 sequence: CASSQDENINTRTFF. The CDR3 region has the DNA TGCGCCAGCAGCCAAGACGAGAATATTAACACCCGAACTTTCTTT.

The genes are TRBV28 and TRBJ1-1; tentatively, D is TRBD1 (6 bases). Germline CDR1 MDHEN, CDR2 SYDVKM. Between the trimmed V and J ends, which lost 9 bases and 5 bases, there was a span of 25 bases. The CDR3 spans 16 residues. The CDR3 coding sequence is TGTGCCAGTACACCCGCTCGGACAGTCCTACGAACTGAAGCTTTCTTT. Protein: CASTPARTVLRTEAFF.

The chain joins TRBV7-2 to TRBJ1-2, with D possibly being TRBD1 (5 bases). The V gene's germline CDR1 is SGHTA and CDR2 FQGNSA. V was clipped by 5 bases and J by 0 bases, with 10 bases between them. CDR3 length equals 14 residues. The CDR3 here is CASSPGPSNYGYTF. DNA of the CDR3: TGTGCCAGCAGCCCGGGACCGTCTAACTATGGCTACACCTTC.

The V gene is TRBV4-3, the J gene TRBJ2-6; D tentatively reads TRBD1 or TRBD2 (5 bases each). The V end lost 4 bases, the J end lost 4 bases, and 17 bases lay between the germline ends. The germline CDR1 and CDR2 sequences are LGHNA and YSLEER. The CDR3 covers 17 residues. The CDR3 DNA is TGCGCCAGCAGCCCTCAAGGGACCCGGGTCGGGGCCAACGTCCTGACTTTC. Protein product: CASSPQGTRVGANVLTF.

The chain carries TRBV6-2 or TRBV6-3 and TRBJ1-2; the match to TRBD1 covers 9 bases. Looked up from germline, CDR1 is MNHEY and CDR2 is SVGEGT. The CDR3 contains 15 residues. V was pared by 2 bases and J by 8 bases, with 9 bases of the junction left unmatched. CDR3 loop: CASSYQGQGQRGYTF. As DNA, the CDR3 is TGTGCCAGCAGTTACCAAGGACAGGGGCAAAGAGGCTACACCTTC.